This TCR beta chain was recovered during a study of blood T cells in healthy people across ages. Regarding this clonotype: The antigen remains unidentified.

V shed 7 bases and J shed 3 bases, with 18 bases lying between them. Germline values: CDR1 SQVTM, CDR2 ANQGSEA. The CDR3 runs to 14 residues. Regarding the study as a whole: Without sorted subsets, naive and antigen-experienced compartments could not be conclusively compared.

Combining a sample-barcoded 5' primer with a J-beta primer mix, a second PCR ran for about 7 to 11 cycles. All cDNA molecules were each tagged by a template-switch adaptor with 12 random nucleotides. TCRdb re-derived calls from the 5' RACE reads in MiXCR, one entry per CDR3 protein. Of about 2 million distinct CDR3 sequences in the sample, about 50% are singletons; the top ten hold 2.1%. This clonotype was sampled from a woman in her thirties or forties in good health. Sequenced material: blood. The V and J genes are TRBV29-1 and TRBJ2-5; D could derive from TRBD1 or TRBD2 (5 bases each). In DNA, the CDR3 is TGCAGCGCGGCCAATCCCGGGGCTAAAGAGACCCAGTACTTC. Translation gives CSAANPGAKETQYF. Drawing the rest from reference TRBV29-1 and TRBJ2-5, the complete variable domain is SAVISQKPSRDICQRGTSLTIQCQVDSQVTMMFWYRQQPGQSLTLIATANQGSEATYESGFVIDKFPISRPNLTFSTLTVSNMSPEDSSIYLCSAANPGAKETQYFGPGTRLLVL.